Listed below are T cell receptor beta chains from one sample, sequenced in a study of cytomegalovirus exposure and HLA in healthy donors. Clones were read by immunoSEQ multiplex PCR, and TCRdb kept only the in-frame ones, dropping some. The data show around 140,000 clones, with approximately 79% seen just once and 1.1% held by the top ten. Sequencing used PBMCs. These receptors originate from a male donor in good health and CMV-seronegative. Both conserved end residues are part of each CDR3. Each record gives: D gene, clone size, J gene, V gene, CDR3 DNA, CDR3 protein. The D gene is left open where the match is weak. Not all rows give a size; the values are once, few, many and, for expanded clones, a class.

TRBD2 NA TRBJ2-3 TRBV19 TGTGCCAGTAGTACCGGACTAGCGGGGGGCCTCCTCTTTGTGGATACGCAGTATTTT CASSTGLAGGLLFVDTQYF
NA NA TRBJ2-7 TRBV10-3 TGTGCCATCAGTGGGGCCCCCAGGGTAGAGAACTACGAGCAGTACTTC CAISGAPRVENYEQYF
TRBD1 NA TRBJ1-5 TRBV6-1 TGTGCCAGCAGTCCGGGACAGGGGATTCAGCCCCAGCATTTT CASSPGQGIQPQHF
TRBD2 NA TRBJ2-1 TRBV7-9 TGTGCCAGCACCCTTACTAGCGGGGGCCTGAGGAATGAGCAGTTCTTC CASTLTSGGLRNEQFF
NA NA TRBJ1-1 TRBV6-6 TGTGCCAGCAGTTACGGCCCGAATACTGAAGCTTTCTTT CASSYGPNTEAFF
NA NA TRBJ2-7 TRBV6-6 TGTGCCAGCAGCTACCGGGACTCTTCCTACGAGCAGTACTTC CASSYRDSSYEQYF
NA NA TRBJ1-4 TRBV10-3 TGTGCCATCAGTGAGTCCAAGAGGGCCTCCCTGTTTTTT CAISESKRASLFF
NA NA TRBJ1-4 TRBV25-1 TGTGCCAGCAGTGAAGGTACGGGCAGGGCGATACGCGAAAAACTGTTTTTT CASSEGTGRAIREKLFF
TRBD1 NA TRBJ2-7 TRBV7-9 TGTGCCAGCAGCCCTGGGGACAGGGGAGTAGGGGGCTACGAGCAGTACTTC CASSPGDRGVGGYEQYF
TRBD1 few TRBJ1-4 TRBV5-1 TGCGCCAGCAGCTTACAGGGGATGAATGAAAAACTGTTTTTT CASSLQGMNEKLFF
TRBD1 NA TRBJ1-3 TRBV7-9 TGTGCCAGCAGCTTGGACAGGGTTTCGTGGACCATATATTTT CASSLDRVSWTIYF
NA few TRBJ1-4 TRBV6-4 TGTGCCAGCGAACCTAGACAGCTAACTAATGAAAAACTGTTTTTT CASEPRQLTNEKLFF
NA NA TRBJ1-1 TRBV10-3 TGTGCCATCTCAGCTCAGGAGGGATTCACTGAAGCTTTCTTT CAISAQEGFTEAFF
TRBD1 NA TRBJ1-2 TRBV4-3 TGCGCCAGCAGCCATTTACAGGGGGGGGACTATGGCTACACCTTC CASSHLQGGDYGYTF
NA NA TRBJ1-1 TRBV4-3 TGCGCCAGCAGCCAAGATCAAAAGTTCCCGCGGGCTTTCTTT CASSQDQKFPRAFF
TRBD1 NA TRBJ1-2 TRBV28 TGTGCCAGCAGTTCCGGACAGGAGCCCTATGGCTACACCTTC CASSSGQEPYGYTF
TRBD1 NA TRBJ2-7 TRBV7-2 TGTGCCAGCAGCAGCCGGGACAGGGGGCCAGGCGAGCAGTACTTC CASSSRDRGPGEQYF
NA NA TRBJ2-3 TRBV12-5 TGTGCTAGTGGCGCGGGGTCGGGCACAGATACGCAGTATTTT CASGAGSGTDTQYF
NA NA TRBJ2-1 TRBV4-2 TGTGCCAGCAGCCAGGGGGCAGTTGACAATGAGCAGTTCTTC CASSQGAVDNEQFF
NA NA TRBJ2-7 TRBV5-1 TGCGCCAGCAGCTTCTCAGGTTCGACCTACGAGCAGTACTTC CASSFSGSTYEQYF
NA NA TRBJ1-3 TRBV7-8 TGTGCCAGCACGGGTGACAGGCTATCTGGAGGAAACACCATATATTTT CASTGDRLSGGNTIYF
TRBD1 NA TRBJ2-2 TRBV30 TGTGCCTACAGGGGCCTCACAAACACCGGGGAGCTGTTTTTT CAYRGLTNTGELFF
NA NA TRBJ1-3 TRBV7-6 TGTGCCAGCAGCCTTACGGGACACCACTCTGGAAACACCATATATTTT CASSLTGHHSGNTIYF
TRBD1 few TRBJ2-7 TRBV5-4 TGTGCCAGCAGCTTGTACGGGACAGGGGTCTACGAGCAGTACTTC CASSLYGTGVYEQYF
NA NA TRBJ2-5 TRBV2 TGTGCCAGCAATATCGGAGAGACCCAGTACTTC CASNIGETQYF